The rows below give T cell receptor beta chains drawn from one sample of a study of blood T cell repertoires in COVID-19. Generated by immunoSEQ multiplex PCR, the TCRdb table keeps only in-frame clones and is missing some. This table has 200,000 to 250,000 clones, 82% appearing once. Sequenced input: peripheral blood. The source is a woman between 40 and 55 years old with acute or convalescent COVID-19. Each CDR3 is given with its conserved first and last residue. A D gene is named only where the DNA matches it firmly. A clone size is listed for some rows: how often the clone was seen (once, few, many), or a class if it is expanded.

once | TRBD1 | TRBJ2-3 | TRBV3-1/TRBV3-2 | CASSHAQGGSDTQYF | TGTGCCAGCAGCCATGCCCAAGGGGGCTCAGATACGCAGTATTTT
NA | NA | TRBJ2-7 | TRBV4-1 | CASSQDRALSSEQYF | TGCGCCAGCAGCCAAGATCGAGCTCTGTCTAGCGAGCAGTACTTC
NA | NA | TRBJ2-2 | TRBV7-2 | CASSSPGRTVPNTGELFF | TGTGCCAGCAGCTCACCGGGGCGGACAGTTCCGAACACCGGGGAGCTGTTTTTT
NA | NA | TRBJ2-7 | TRBV2 | CASSTKTIPYEQYF | TGTGCCAGCAGTACCAAGACTATTCCCTACGAGCAGTACTTC
few | NA | TRBJ2-4 | TRBV29-1 | CSVGLAKNIQYF | TGCAGCGTTGGGCTAGCCAAAAACATTCAGTACTTC
NA | NA | TRBJ2-3 | TRBV19 | CASSTFASTDTQYF | TGTGCCAGTTCTACCTTCGCTAGCACAGATACGCAGTATTTT
NA | TRBD2 | TRBJ2-7 | TRBV10-2 | CATFPGTTLGEQYF | TGCGCCACCTTCCCCGGGACTACCCTTGGGGAGCAGTACTTC
NA | NA | TRBJ1-2 | TRBV3-1/TRBV3-2 | CASSPIDRQDNYGYTF | TGTGCCAGCAGTCCCATCGACAGGCAAGATAACTATGGCTACACCTTC
NA | TRBD2 | TRBJ2-5 | TRBV7-2 | CASSAGTVRLAGAETQYF | TGTGCCAGCAGCGCCGGGACAGTAAGACTAGCGGGAGCAGAGACCCAGTACTTC
NA | TRBD2 | TRBJ2-4 | TRBV7-9 | CASSLTSGRALIENIQYF | TGTGCCAGCAGCTTGACTAGCGGGAGGGCCTTAATTGAAAACATTCAGTACTTC
NA | NA | TRBJ2-3 | TRBV27 | CASSLNPRGLLDTQYF | TGTGCCAGCAGTTTAAACCCAAGGGGTCTCCTTGATACGCAGTATTTT
many | TRBD1 | TRBJ1-2 | TRBV7-9 | CASSFVRTGKLYGYTF | TGTGCCAGCAGCTTCGTGAGGACAGGGAAACTCTATGGCTACACCTTC
NA | TRBD1 | TRBJ1-4 | TRBV10-1 | CASSQQGVEKLFF | TGCGCCAGCAGTCAACAGGGGGTAGAAAAACTGTTTTTT
NA | NA | TRBJ2-7 | TRBV3-1/TRBV3-2 | CASSLRSGYEQYF | TGTGCCAGCAGCTTGCGATCGGGGTACGAGCAGTACTTC
NA | TRBD2 | TRBJ2-7 | TRBV29-1 | CSGGGGRADEQYF | TGCAGCGGCGGGGGGGGTAGGGCGGACGAGCAGTACTTC
NA | TRBD1 | TRBJ1-1 | TRBV19 | CASSVSTGTGGGTEAFF | TGTGCCAGTAGTGTCTCGACCGGGACAGGGGGAGGGACTGAAGCTTTCTTT
NA | NA | TRBJ2-2 | TRBV9 | CASSFREEGGELFF | TGTGCCAGCAGCTTCCGTGAGGAGGGCGGGGAGCTGTTTTTT
NA | NA | TRBJ2-7 | TRBV5-4 | CASSLGGGEYEQYF | TGTGCCAGCAGCTTGGGTGGAGGGGAGTACGAGCAGTACTTC
NA | NA | TRBJ2-1 | TRBV7-2 | CASSLYRANEQFF | TGTGCCAGCAGCTTATACAGGGCCAATGAGCAGTTCTTC
once | TRBD1 | TRBJ1-5 | TRBV7-9 | CASSPDRGDQPQHF | TGTGCCAGCAGCCCAGACAGGGGGGATCAGCCCCAGCATTTT
NA | TRBD2 | TRBJ2-3 | TRBV2 | CASSPSLAAQSDTQYF | TGTGCCAGCAGTCCATCTCTAGCGGCCCAATCGGATACGCAGTATTTT
few | NA | TRBJ2-1 | TRBV5-4 | CASSLGDSRASSYNEQFF | TGTGCCAGCAGCTTGGGAGATTCGCGGGCGAGCTCCTACAATGAGCAGTTCTTC
NA | TRBD2 | TRBJ2-3 | TRBV7-6 | CASSLEVAGATVDTQYF | TGTGCCAGCAGCTTAGAAGTAGCGGGAGCGACAGTTGATACGCAGTATTTT
NA | TRBD1 | TRBJ2-7 | TRBV6-5 | CASSYSTGAYDEQYF | TGTGCCAGCAGTTACTCGACAGGGGCCTACGACGAGCAGTACTTC
NA | NA | TRBJ2-1 | TRBV27 | CASSDSGSYNEQFF | TGTGCCAGCAGTGATAGCGGTTCCTACAATGAGCAGTTCTTC
NA | NA | TRBJ1-2 | TRBV7-8 | CASGLSGGPYGYTF | TGTGCCAGCGGTCTTAGCGGGGGCCCCTATGGCTACACCTTC
NA | NA | TRBJ2-1 | TRBV6-5 | CATSLVSTYNEQFF | TGTGCCACTTCACTAGTTTCGACCTACAATGAGCAGTTCTTC
NA | TRBD1 | TRBJ1-2 | TRBV27 | CASSLSWGTGEGYTF | TGTGCCAGCAGTTTATCTTGGGGGACAGGGGAGGGCTACACCTTC
NA | NA | TRBJ2-1 | TRBV5-1 | CASSEDRGPNPGTSVGYNEQFF | TGCGCCAGCAGCGAGGACAGGGGGCCCAATCCCGGGACTAGCGTTGGATACAATGAGCAGTTCTTC
few | TRBD1 | TRBJ1-1 | TRBV14 | CASSRRTGGVGNTEAFF | TGTGCCAGCAGCCGACGGACAGGGGGAGTTGGTAACACTGAAGCTTTCTTT
NA | TRBD1 | TRBJ1-2 | TRBV15 | CATSSGRRQGVYGYTF | TGTGCCACCAGCAGCGGGCGGAGACAGGGCGTCTATGGCTACACCTTC
NA | NA | TRBJ2-7 | TRBV4-1 | CASSLGRGNEQYF | TGCGCCAGCAGCCTGGGGAGGGGGAACGAGCAGTACTTC
NA | NA | TRBJ1-6 | TRBV27 | CASSLTGRNSPLHF | TGTGCCAGCAGTTTAACAGGCAGGAATTCACCCCTCCACTTT
NA | TRBD1 | TRBJ1-4 | TRBV5-5 | CASSYGQGNGKLFF | TGTGCCAGCAGCTACGGACAGGGGAATGGAAAACTGTTTTTT
NA | NA | TRBJ2-7 | TRBV24-1 | CATSDRFAYEQYF | TGTGCCACCAGTGACCGGTTCGCCTACGAGCAGTACTTC
NA | TRBD1 | TRBJ2-3 | TRBV19 | CASGTGETASTDTQYF | TGTGCCAGCGGGACAGGGGAAACAGCTAGCACAGATACGCAGTATTTT
NA | TRBD1 | TRBJ2-5 | TRBV11-2 | CASSFLGTVKETQYF | TGTGCCAGCAGCTTTTTGGGGACAGTCAAAGAGACCCAGTACTTC
NA | NA | TRBJ2-1 | TRBV7-2 | CASSLLRGRENEQFF | TGTGCCAGCAGCTTATTAAGGGGGAGGGAGAATGAGCAGTTCTTC
NA | TRBD2 | TRBJ2-7 | TRBV18 | CASSPGGSYEQYF | TGTGCCAGCTCCCCGGGAGGATCCTACGAGCAGTACTTC
few | NA | TRBJ2-5 | TRBV27 | CASSSALGGQETQYF | TGTGCCAGCAGTTCAGCATTGGGGGGCCAAGAGACCCAGTACTTC